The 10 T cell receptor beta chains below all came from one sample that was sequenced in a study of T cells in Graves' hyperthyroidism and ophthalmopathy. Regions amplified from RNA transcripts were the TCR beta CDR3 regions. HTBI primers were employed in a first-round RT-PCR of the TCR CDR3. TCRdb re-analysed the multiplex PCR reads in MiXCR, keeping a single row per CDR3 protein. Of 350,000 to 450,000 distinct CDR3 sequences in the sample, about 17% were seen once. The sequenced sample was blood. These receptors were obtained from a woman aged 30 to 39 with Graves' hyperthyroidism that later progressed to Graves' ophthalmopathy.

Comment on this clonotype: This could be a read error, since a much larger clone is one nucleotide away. The CDR3 sequence: CDTTSAGDETQYF. The CDR3 nucleotides are TGTGACACCACCTCAGCGGGAGATGAGACCCAGTACTTC. The chain couples TRBV15 to TRBJ2-5; 8 bases fit TRBD2. Germline V gives CDR1 LNHNV, CDR2 YYDKDF (reference sequence). CDR3 length: 13 residues.

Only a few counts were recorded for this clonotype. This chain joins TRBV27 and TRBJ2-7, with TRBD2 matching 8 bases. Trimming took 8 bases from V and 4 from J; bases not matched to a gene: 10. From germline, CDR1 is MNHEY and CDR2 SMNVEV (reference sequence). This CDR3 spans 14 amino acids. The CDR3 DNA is TGTGCCAGCGGCGTCGGGGGGGCCGGATACGAGCAGTACTTC. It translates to CASGVGGAGYEQYF.

DNA of the CDR3: TGCGCCAGCAGCCAAGACCCGTCTCTGACAGGGAGCAAGCCCCAGCATTTT. Protein sequence: CASSQDPSLTGSKPQHF. The chain joins TRBV4-1 to TRBJ1-5; TRBD1 aligns across 7 bases. The CDR3 totals 17 residues. CDR1 is MGHRA and CDR2 is YSYEKL in the germline V gene. Trimming at V came to 0 bases and at J to 8 bases, leaving 13 bases not matched to a gene.

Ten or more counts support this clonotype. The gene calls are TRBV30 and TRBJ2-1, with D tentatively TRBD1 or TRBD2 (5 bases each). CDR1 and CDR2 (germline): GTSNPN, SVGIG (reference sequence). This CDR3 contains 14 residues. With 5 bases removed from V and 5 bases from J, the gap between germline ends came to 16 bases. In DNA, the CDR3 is TGTGCCTGGGAATGGGCGGTGGGGGACAATGAGCAGTTCTTC. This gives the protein CAWEWAVGDNEQFF.

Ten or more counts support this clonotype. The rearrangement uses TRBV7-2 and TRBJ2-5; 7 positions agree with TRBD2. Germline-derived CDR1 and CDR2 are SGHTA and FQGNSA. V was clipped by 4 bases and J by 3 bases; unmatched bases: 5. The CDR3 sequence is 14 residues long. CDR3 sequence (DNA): TGTGCCAGCAGCTCCCGGGACTATGAAGAGACCCAGTACTTC. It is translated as CASSSRDYEETQYF.

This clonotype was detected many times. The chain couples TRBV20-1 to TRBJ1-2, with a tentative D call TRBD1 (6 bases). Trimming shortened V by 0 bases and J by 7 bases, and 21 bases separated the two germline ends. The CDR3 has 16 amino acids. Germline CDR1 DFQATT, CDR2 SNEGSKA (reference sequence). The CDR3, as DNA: TGCAGTGCTAGAGATGGCGGGGGGCGCGCTTTGGGTGGCTACACCTTC. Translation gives CSARDGGGRALGGYTF.

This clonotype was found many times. In DNA, the CDR3 is TGTGCCAGCAGTTTAGACAGCACTAACTATGGCTACACCTTC. This encodes CASSLDSTNYGYTF. The chain combines TRBV27 with TRBJ1-2; D is possibly TRBD1 (5 bases). This CDR3 has 14 amino acids. Trimming shortened V by 2 bases and J by 0 bases, and 7 bases separated the two germline ends. Per germline, CDR1 MNHEY and CDR2 SMNVEV (reference sequence).

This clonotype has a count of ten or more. CDR3 in DNA: TGCGCCAGCAGCCAAGATGGGTTCGAGACCCAGTACTTC. It is translated as CASSQDGFETQYF. The chain recombines TRBV4-1 with TRBJ2-5; D remains unclear. CDR3 size: 13 residues. Trimming removed 0 bases at V and 5 bases at J, with 7 bases between. Germline assignment: CDR1 MGHRA and CDR2 YSYEKL.

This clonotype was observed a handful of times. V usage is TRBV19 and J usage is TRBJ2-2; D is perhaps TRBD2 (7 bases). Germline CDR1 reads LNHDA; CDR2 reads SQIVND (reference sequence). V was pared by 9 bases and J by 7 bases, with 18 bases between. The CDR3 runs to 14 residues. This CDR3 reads CARGGVSIFGELFF. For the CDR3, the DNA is TGTGCCAGAGGGGGGGTTAGTATTTTCGGGGAGCTGTTTTTT.

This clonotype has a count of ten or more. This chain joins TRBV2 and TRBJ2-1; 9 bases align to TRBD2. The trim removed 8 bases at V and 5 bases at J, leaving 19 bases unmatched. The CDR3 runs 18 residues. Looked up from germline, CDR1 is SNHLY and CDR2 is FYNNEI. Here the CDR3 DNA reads TGTGCCAGCCTACCAGTCGGCGGGAGGGCCTCAGTTGACAATGAGCAGTTCTTC. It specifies CASLPVGGRASVDNEQFF.